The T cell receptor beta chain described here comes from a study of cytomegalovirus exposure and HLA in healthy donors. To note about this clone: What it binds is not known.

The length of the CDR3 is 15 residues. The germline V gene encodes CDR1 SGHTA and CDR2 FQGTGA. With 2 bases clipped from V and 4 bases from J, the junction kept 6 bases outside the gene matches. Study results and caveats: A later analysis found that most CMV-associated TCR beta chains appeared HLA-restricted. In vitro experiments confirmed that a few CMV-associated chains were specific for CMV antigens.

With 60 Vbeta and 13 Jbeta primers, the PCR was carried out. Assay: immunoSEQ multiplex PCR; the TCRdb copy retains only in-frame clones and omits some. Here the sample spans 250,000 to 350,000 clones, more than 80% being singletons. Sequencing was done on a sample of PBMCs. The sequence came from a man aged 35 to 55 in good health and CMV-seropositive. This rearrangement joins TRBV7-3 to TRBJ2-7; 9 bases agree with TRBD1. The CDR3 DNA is TGTGCCAGCAGCTTACAAGGGACAGGGTCTTACGAGCAGTACTTC. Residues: CASSLQGTGSYEQYF.